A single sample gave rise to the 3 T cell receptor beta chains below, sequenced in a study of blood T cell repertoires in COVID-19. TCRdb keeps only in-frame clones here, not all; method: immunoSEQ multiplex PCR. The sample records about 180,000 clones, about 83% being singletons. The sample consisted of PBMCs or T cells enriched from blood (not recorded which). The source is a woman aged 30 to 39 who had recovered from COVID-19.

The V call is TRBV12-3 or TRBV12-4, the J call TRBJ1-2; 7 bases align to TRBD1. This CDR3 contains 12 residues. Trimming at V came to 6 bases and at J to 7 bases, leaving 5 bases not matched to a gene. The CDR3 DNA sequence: TGTGCCAGCAGCTTCTCAGGGGGTGGCTACACCTTC. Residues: CASSFSGGGYTF.

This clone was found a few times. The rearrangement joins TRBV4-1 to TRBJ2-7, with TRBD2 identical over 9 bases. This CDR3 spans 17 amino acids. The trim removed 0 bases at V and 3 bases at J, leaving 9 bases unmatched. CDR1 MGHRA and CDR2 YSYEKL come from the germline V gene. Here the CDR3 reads CASSQDVGGLALYEQYF. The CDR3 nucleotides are TGCGCCAGCAGCCAAGATGTTGGGGGACTAGCACTCTACGAGCAGTACTTC.

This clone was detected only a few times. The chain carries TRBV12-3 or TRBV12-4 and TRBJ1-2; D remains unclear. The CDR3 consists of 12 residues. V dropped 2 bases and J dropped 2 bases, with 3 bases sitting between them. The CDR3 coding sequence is TGTGCCAGCAGTTTACAGAACTATGGCTACACCTTC. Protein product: CASSLQNYGYTF.